The subject of this entry is one T cell receptor (beta chain). The CDR3 has 14 amino acids. Per the germline V gene, CDR1 is LNHDA and CDR2 is SQIVND (reference sequence). The V end was cut by 5 bases, the J end by 7 bases, with 15 bases between. This entry belongs to a study of shared clonotypes between healthy human individuals. The assay was immunoSEQ multiplex PCR, and TCRdb's table has in-frame clones only and misses some. The data show approximately 2,300,000 clones, 85% to 95% seen once. The rearrangement links TRBV19 to TRBJ1-5, with a possible D match to TRBD1 (5 bases). The material sequenced was naive CD4+ T cells from PBMCs. Noted subset: CD45RA+ positively selected. This TCR was recovered from a man younger than 35 in good health. Some clones in this sample may be carry-over from other donors' samples. The CDR3 bases are TGTGCCAGTAGTGGAGGGCGCCGGGGGCAGCCCCAGCATTTT. Protein product: CASSGGRRGQPQHF.